This T cell receptor beta chain stems from a study of T cell responses to AZD1222 COVID-19 vaccine. Overall study: Second-dose intervals of approximately 4 or approximately 12 weeks were pooled.

The method was immunoSEQ multiplex PCR; TCRdb's version includes in-frame clones alone and lacks a portion of them. The sample lists 80,000 or so clones; around nine tenths were seen once. This CDR3 region has 15 residues. The germline CDR1 and CDR2 sequences are SGHRS and YFSETQ. The ends were cut back, 4 bases at V and 7 bases at J, with 18 bases in the middle. Comment on this clone: What it binds is not known.

Whole-study results and caveats: The donors showed a predominance of white British ancestry and of females, with possible underestimation of clonal diversity. Seropositive at baseline were only a handful of AZD1222 recipients. Spike-specific TCR depth and breadth grew after two AZD1222 doses.

Source: peripheral blood, taken on day 0 of AZD1222 vaccination. The sequence came from an adult in good health. This rearrangement joins TRBV5-1 to TRBJ1-5, with D tentatively TRBD1 (5 bases). CDR3 sequence reads: CASSPGWEGTQPQHF. The CDR3 bases are TGCGCCAGCAGCCCTGGTTGGGAGGGGACGCAGCCCCAGCATTTT.